This T cell receptor beta chain comes out of a study of cytomegalovirus exposure and HLA in healthy donors. V lost 6 bases to trimming and J lost 1 base, with 21 bases between them. There are 17 residues in the CDR3. Germline CDR1 ENHRY, CDR2 SYGVKD. With 60 Vbeta and 13 Jbeta primers, the PCR was carried out. Profiling relied on immunoSEQ multiplex PCR, and the TCRdb table lists in-frame clones only, not all of them. This table holds about 180,000 clones, around 75% found once. This TCR came from a male donor in good health and CMV-seronegative. Sequenced material: PBMCs. V and J are TRBV10-3 and TRBJ1-2; D might be TRBD1 (5 bases). In DNA, the CDR3 is TGTGCCATCAGGGGATCTCAGGTTGGGGCGCGTAACTATGGCTACACCTTC. It encodes CAIRGSQVGARNYGYTF.